One sample yielded the 25 T cell receptor beta chains listed below, sequenced in a study of CD8 T cells in Susac syndrome. Reverse transcription used about 0.45 to 1 ug RNA and random hexamers. Each CDR3 protein is one row after TCRdb ran MiXCR on the immunoSEQ multiplex PCR reads. The sample has 200,000 to 300,000 distinct CDR3 sequences, 90% to 97% seen once; the top ten hold under 0.12%. The sample was CD4+ T cells from PBMCs. These receptors originate from a human donor with Susac syndrome.

The rearrangement joins TRBV5-5 to TRBJ2-7; TRBD2 aligns across 7 bases. J gave up 6 bases and V 1 base, and 7 bases lay outside the gene matches. The germline CDR1 and CDR2 sequences are SGHKS and YYEKEE (reference sequence). The CDR3 is made up of 14 amino acids. In nucleotides, the CDR3 is TGTGCCAGCAGCTTGTGGCTAGCGGAGACCGAGCAGTACTTC. Residues: CASSLWLAETEQYF.

The chain joins TRBV5-6 to TRBJ1-1; D not certain. CDR1 is SGHDT and CDR2 is YYEEEE in the germline V gene. CDR3 length: 11 residues. The V gene lost 1 base and the J gene lost 7 bases, with 5 bases spanning the gap. CDR3 protein: CASSLNREAFF. CDR3 DNA: TGTGCCAGCAGCTTGAACCGTGAAGCTTTCTTT. Combining the CDR3 with reference TRBV5-6 and TRBJ1-1 gives the whole variable domain DAGVTQSPTHLIKTRGQQVTLRCSPKSGHDTVSWYQQALGQGPQFIFQYYEEEERQRGNFPDRFSGHQFPNYSSELNVNALLLGDSALYLCASSLNREAFFGQGTRLTVV.

This chain connects TRBV4-1 to TRBJ2-3; 10 bases line up with TRBD1. The CDR3 is made up of 17 amino acids. The germline CDR1 and CDR2 sequences are MGHRA and YSYEKL. J gave up 2 bases and V 2 bases, and 7 bases lay outside the gene matches. This chain's CDR3 is CASSQFWGQGNTDTQYF. The DNA for the CDR3 is TGCGCCAGCAGCCAATTTTGGGGACAGGGGAACACAGATACGCAGTATTTT.

This rearrangement joins TRBV5-4 to TRBJ1-1; D is possibly TRBD1 (5 bases). The CDR3 sequence is 14 residues long. In germline, CDR1 is SGHNT, CDR2 YYREEE (reference sequence). V shed 4 bases and J shed 1 base, with 11 bases lying between them. This CDR3 is CASSKDTSNTEAFF. CDR3 coding DNA: TGTGCCAGCAGCAAGGACACCTCGAACACTGAAGCTTTCTTT.

The chain has TRBV29-1 and TRBJ2-2; 11 bases are shared with TRBD2. The length of the CDR3 is 15 residues. Trimming removed 6 bases from V and 4 bases from J; junction bases left unmatched: 7. Germline V gives CDR1 SQVTM, CDR2 ANQGSEA. CDR3 bases: TGCAGCGTCGTTAGCGGGAGGGCCGGCACCGGGGAGCTGTTTTTT. Protein sequence: CSVVSGRAGTGELFF.

The rearrangement uses TRBV6-4 and TRBJ2-1, with 9 positions matching TRBD1. Germline CDR1 reads MRHNA; CDR2 reads SNTAGT. This CDR3 is built from 14 residues. V shed 3 bases, J shed 8 bases, and the junction held 5 bases outside the gene matches. CDR3 sequence: CASSEQQGADEQFF. The CDR3 DNA follows: TGTGCCAGCAGTGAACAACAGGGGGCTGATGAGCAGTTCTTC.

J is TRBJ2-1 and V is TRBV25-1; D is perhaps TRBD1 (6 bases). The V gene lost 3 bases and the J gene lost 9 bases, with 12 bases spanning the gap. The CDR3 is 13 residues long. The germline CDR1 and CDR2 sequences are MGHDK and SYGVNS. The CDR3 DNA reads TGTGCCAGCAGTGATTACAGGGCCGGTGAGCAGTTCTTC. Translation gives CASSDYRAGEQFF.

The J gene is TRBJ2-7, the V gene TRBV12-3 or TRBV12-4; D unresolved. V was cut by 7 bases and J by 2 bases, with 12 bases left in between. The CDR3 is 13 residues long. CDR3 coding DNA: TGTGCCAGCAAGAGCCGGTGGACCTACGAGCAGTACTTC. Translated: CASKSRWTYEQYF.

This chain connects TRBV9 to TRBJ2-3, with D tentatively TRBD1 or TRBD2 (5 bases each). V was trimmed by 3 bases and J by 7 bases, leaving 18 bases between them. The CDR3 has 15 amino acids. CDR1 is SGDLS, CDR2 YYNGEE, per germline. In nucleotides, the CDR3 is TGTGCCAGCAGCGAGGGGACGGGCCCACGGTATACGCAGTATTTT. This gives the protein CASSEGTGPRYTQYF.

The chain couples TRBV29-1 to TRBJ2-3, with a weak D call TRBD2 (6 bases). Between the trimmed V and J ends, which lost 0 bases and 4 bases, there was a span of 14 bases. CDR3 length equals 15 residues. CDR1 is SQVTM, CDR2 ANQGSEA, per germline. The CDR3 is CSVEELARGADTQYF. The CDR3 DNA reads as TGCAGCGTTGAAGAGTTAGCGCGGGGAGCAGATACGCAGTATTTT.

This clonotype was seen only a few times. The chain employs TRBV5-4 and TRBJ2-1; 12 positions agree with TRBD2. Germline V gene sequence: CDR1 SGHNT, CDR2 YYREEE (reference sequence). The CDR3 runs to 15 residues. With V trimmed by 2 bases and J by 6 bases, 3 bases remained unmatched. CDR3 sequence (DNA): TGTGCCAGCAGCTTACTAGCGGGAGGCCGCAATGAGCAGTTCTTC. Amino acids: CASSLLAGGRNEQFF.

V usage is TRBV6-5 and J usage is TRBJ1-1, with D maybe TRBD1 (5 bases). This CDR3 spans 14 amino acids. Trimming cost V 5 bases and J 1 base, with 11 bases left between them. Germline V lookup: CDR1 MNHEY, CDR2 SVGAGI. The CDR3 nucleotides read TGTGCCAGCAGTCGTGGGACGGCGAACACTGAAGCTTTCTTT. It is translated as CASSRGTANTEAFF.

The rearrangement joins TRBV5-1 to TRBJ2-7, with 12 bases fitting TRBD2. Germline V gene sequence: CDR1 SGHRS, CDR2 YFSETQ. The J segment lost 6 bases and the V segment lost 4 bases, leaving 8 bases of the junction unmatched. The CDR3 spans 15 residues. The chain's CDR3 is CASSPWTSGKGEQYF. CDR3 in DNA: TGCGCCAGCAGCCCGTGGACTAGCGGGAAGGGCGAGCAGTACTTC. Drawing the rest from reference TRBV5-1 and TRBJ2-7, the complete variable domain is KAGVTQTPRYLIKTRGQQVTLSCSPISGHRSVSWYQQTPGQGLQFLFEYFSETQRNKGNFPGRFSGRQFSNSRSEMNVSTLELGDSALYLCASSPWTSGKGEQYFGPGTRLTVT.

The chain couples TRBV3-1 to TRBJ1-1; D is possibly TRBD1 (6 bases). V lost 0 bases, J lost 10 bases, and 12 bases lay in between. CDR1 is LGHDT, CDR2 YNNKEL, per germline (reference sequence). CDR3 length: 13 residues. The CDR3, as DNA: TGTGCCAGCAGCCAAGACAGGGGAGTCGTAGCTTTCTTT. Its protein product is CASSQDRGVVAFF. Full variable domain (outside the CDR3, taken from reference TRBV3-1 and TRBJ1-1): DTAVSQTPKYLVTQMGNDKSIKCEQNLGHDTMYWYKQDSKKFLKIMFSYNNKELIINETVPNRFSPKSPDKAHLNLHINSLELGDSAVYFCASSQDRGVVAFFGQGTRLTVV.

V usage is TRBV20-1 and J usage is TRBJ2-5, with D uncertain. The CDR3 has 13 residues. Germline V gene sequence: CDR1 DFQATT, CDR2 SNEGSKA (reference sequence). Trimming shortened V by 3 bases and J by 1 base, and 9 bases separated the two germline ends. The chain's CDR3 is CSASSFLQETQYF. CDR3 nucleotide sequence: TGCAGTGCTAGTAGTTTTCTCCAAGAGACCCAGTACTTC.

The chain combines TRBV20-1 with TRBJ1-2, with a tentative D call TRBD1 (5 bases). The CDR3 has 15 amino acids. Germline CDR1 DFQATT, CDR2 SNEGSKA (reference sequence). Trimming removed 1 base from V and 4 bases from J, with 16 bases in between. CDR3 nucleotides: TGCAGTGCTAGAGGTGGGGCCAGGGAGGCCTATGGCTACACCTTC. Amino acid sequence: CSARGGAREAYGYTF.

The chain joins TRBV20-1 to TRBJ2-5, with unresolved D. V was clipped by 6 bases and J by 1 base, with 9 bases between them. The CDR3 has 12 amino acids. CDR1 DFQATT and CDR2 SNEGSKA come from the germline V gene (reference sequence). CDR3 protein: CSAQGTQETQYF. CDR3 DNA sequence: TGCAGTGCCCAAGGTACCCAAGAGACCCAGTACTTC.

The chain joins TRBV30 to TRBJ1-5; D remains ambiguous. The CDR3 runs 18 residues. Trimming cost V 2 bases and J 0 bases, with 20 bases left between them. The germline gives CDR1 GTSNPN, CDR2 SVGIG (reference sequence). CDR3 protein: CAWSPRGGSRFSNQPQHF. DNA for the CDR3: TGTGCCTGGAGTCCTAGAGGAGGGTCTCGTTTTAGCAATCAGCCCCAGCATTTT.

V gene TRBV29-1 combines with J gene TRBJ2-7; either TRBD1 or TRBD2 may fit D (5 bases each). Germline V lookup: CDR1 SQVTM, CDR2 ANQGSEA. The CDR3 sequence is 13 residues long. The V gene lost 6 bases and the J gene lost 4 bases, with 16 bases spanning the gap. The CDR3 reads CSVSGGALYEQYF. In DNA, the CDR3 is TGCAGCGTGTCTGGGGGAGCTCTATACGAGCAGTACTTC.

This clonotype was detected once. V gene TRBV28 combines with J gene TRBJ1-1; the D gene is possibly TRBD1 (6 bases). CDR3 length: 14 residues. Trimming shortened V by 8 bases and J by 5 bases, and 18 bases separated the two germline ends. The germline CDR1 and CDR2 sequences are MDHEN and SYDVKM. The CDR3 DNA follows: TGTGCCAGCTGTAGGGGGGGATCGGGGACTGAAGCTTTCTTT. Its protein is CASCRGGSGTEAFF.

The chain uses TRBV29-1 and TRBJ2-3, with unresolved D. V lost 4 bases and J lost 6, with 17 bases in between. Germline V CDR1 and CDR2: SQVTM, ANQGSEA. This CDR3 region has 14 residues. For the CDR3, the DNA is TGCAGCGTTGGGCGGCCCTCCCCTGGGGATACGCAGTATTTT. As protein: CSVGRPSPGDTQYF.

The chain combines TRBV5-1 with TRBJ1-2; unclear D gene. Trimming stripped 3 bases from V and 3 bases from J, with 9 bases between. Germline values: CDR1 SGHRS, CDR2 YFSETQ. The CDR3 is 13 residues long. As DNA, the CDR3 is TGCGCCAGCAGCTCCCCAGAATACTATGGCTACACCTTC. Translated: CASSSPEYYGYTF.

This chain links TRBV2 with TRBJ2-5; D uncertain. V was shortened by 6 bases and J by 0 bases, with 2 bases between the two germline ends. Germline CDR1 is SNHLY and CDR2 is FYNNEI. The CDR3 extends over 11 amino acids. For the CDR3, the DNA is TGTGCCAGCAGGGACCAAGAGACCCAGTACTTC. It translates to CASRDQETQYF.

The chain links TRBV12-3 or TRBV12-4 to TRBJ2-7; 8 bases are a match to TRBD1. Trimming removed 4 bases from V and 6 bases from J; junction bases left unmatched: 5. The CDR3 is 13 amino acids. Here the CDR3 DNA reads TGTGCCAGCAGTTCCGACAGGGGAGGCGAGCAGTACTTC. This codes for CASSSDRGGEQYF.

This chain uses TRBV20-1 with TRBJ2-3, with 8 bases identical to TRBD2. CDR3 size: 15 residues. V gave up 1 base and J gave up 3 bases; unmatched junction bases: 6. Germline CDR1 DFQATT, CDR2 SNEGSKA (reference sequence). CDR3 sequence: CSARAQRELTDTQYF. The CDR3 DNA is TGCAGTGCTAGAGCCCAGCGGGAGCTTACAGATACGCAGTATTTT.